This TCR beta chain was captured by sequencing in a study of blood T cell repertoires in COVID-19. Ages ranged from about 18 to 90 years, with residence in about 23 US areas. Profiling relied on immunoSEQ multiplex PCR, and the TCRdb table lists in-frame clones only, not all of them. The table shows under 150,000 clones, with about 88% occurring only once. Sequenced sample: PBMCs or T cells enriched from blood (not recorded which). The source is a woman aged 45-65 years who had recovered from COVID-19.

CDR3: CASGLAGAQTQYF. CDR3 nucleotides: TGTGCCTCCGGACTAGCGGGGGCGCAGACGCAGTATTTT. The V and J genes are TRBV11-2 and TRBJ2-3; 13 nucleotides agree with TRBD2. Per the germline V gene, CDR1 is SGHAT and CDR2 is FQNNGV. CDR3 length: 13 residues. With 11 bases clipped from V and 9 bases from J, the junction kept 8 bases outside the gene matches.